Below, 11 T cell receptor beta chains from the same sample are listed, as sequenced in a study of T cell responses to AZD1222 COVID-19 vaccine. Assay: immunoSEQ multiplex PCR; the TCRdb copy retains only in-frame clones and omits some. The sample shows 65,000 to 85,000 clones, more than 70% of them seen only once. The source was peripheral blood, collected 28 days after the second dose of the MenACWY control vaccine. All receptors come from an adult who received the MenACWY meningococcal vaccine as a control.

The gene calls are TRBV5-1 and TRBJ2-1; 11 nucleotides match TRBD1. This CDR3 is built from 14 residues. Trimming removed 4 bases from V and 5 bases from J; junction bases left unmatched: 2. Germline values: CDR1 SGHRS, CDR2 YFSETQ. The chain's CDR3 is CASSRDRGDNEQFF. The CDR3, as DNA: TGCGCCAGCAGCAGGGACAGGGGGGACAATGAGCAGTTCTTC.

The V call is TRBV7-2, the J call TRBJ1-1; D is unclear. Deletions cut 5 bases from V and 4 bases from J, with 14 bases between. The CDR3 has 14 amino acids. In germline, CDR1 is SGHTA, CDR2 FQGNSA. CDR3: CASSALLDPTEAFF. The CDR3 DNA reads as TGTGCCAGCAGCGCTCTATTGGACCCCACTGAAGCTTTCTTT.

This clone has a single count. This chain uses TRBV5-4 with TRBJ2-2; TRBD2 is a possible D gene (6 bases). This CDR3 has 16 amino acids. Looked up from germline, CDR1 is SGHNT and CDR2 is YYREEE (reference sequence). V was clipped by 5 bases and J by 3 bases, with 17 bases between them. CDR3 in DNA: TGTGCCAGCAGTCGCCGGGAGCGCGTGCACACCGGGGAGCTGTTTTTT. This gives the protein CASSRRERVHTGELFF.

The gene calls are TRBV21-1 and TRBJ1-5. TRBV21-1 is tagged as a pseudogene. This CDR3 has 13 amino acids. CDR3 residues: CASSRLPNQPQHF. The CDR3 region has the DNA TGTGCCAGCAGCCGACTCCCGAATCAGCCCCAGCATTTT.

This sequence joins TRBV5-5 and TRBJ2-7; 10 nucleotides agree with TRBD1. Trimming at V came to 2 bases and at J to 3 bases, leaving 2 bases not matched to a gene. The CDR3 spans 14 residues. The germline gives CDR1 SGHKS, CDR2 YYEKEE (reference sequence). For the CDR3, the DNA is TGTGCCAGCAGCTTCGGGGACAGGGGCTACGAGCAGTACTTC. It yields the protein CASSFGDRGYEQYF.

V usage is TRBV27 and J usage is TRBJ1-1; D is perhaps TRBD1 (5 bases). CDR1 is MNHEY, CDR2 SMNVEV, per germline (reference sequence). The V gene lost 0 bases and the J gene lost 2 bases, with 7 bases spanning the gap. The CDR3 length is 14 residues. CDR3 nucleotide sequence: TGTGCCAGCAGTTTATCGCAGGGTAACACTGAAGCTTTCTTT. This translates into CASSLSQGNTEAFF.

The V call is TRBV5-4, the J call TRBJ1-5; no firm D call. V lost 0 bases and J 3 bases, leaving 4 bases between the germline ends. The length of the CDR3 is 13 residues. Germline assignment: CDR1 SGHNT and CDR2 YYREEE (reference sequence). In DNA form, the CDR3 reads TGTGCCAGCAGCTTGGATGTCAATCAGCCCCAGCATTTT. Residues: CASSLDVNQPQHF.

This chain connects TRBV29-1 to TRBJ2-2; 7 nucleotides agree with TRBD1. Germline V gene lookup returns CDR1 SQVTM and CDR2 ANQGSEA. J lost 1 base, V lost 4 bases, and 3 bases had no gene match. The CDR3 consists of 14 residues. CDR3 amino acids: CSVARQGNTGELFF. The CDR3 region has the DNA TGCAGCGTTGCCCGACAGGGGAACACCGGGGAGCTGTTTTTT.

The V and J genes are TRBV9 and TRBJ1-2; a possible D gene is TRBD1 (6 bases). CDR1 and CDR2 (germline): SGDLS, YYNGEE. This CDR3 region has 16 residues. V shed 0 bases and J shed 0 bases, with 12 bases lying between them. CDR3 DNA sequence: TGTGCCAGCAGCGTAGGCCGGGACAAAGCTAACTATGGCTACACCTTC. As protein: CASSVGRDKANYGYTF.

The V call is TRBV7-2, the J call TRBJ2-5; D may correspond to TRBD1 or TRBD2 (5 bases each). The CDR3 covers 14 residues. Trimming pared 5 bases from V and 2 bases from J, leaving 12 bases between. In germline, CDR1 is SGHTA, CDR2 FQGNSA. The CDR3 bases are TGTGCCAGCAGCAATACAGGAGGTCAAGAGACCCAGTACTTC. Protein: CASSNTGGQETQYF. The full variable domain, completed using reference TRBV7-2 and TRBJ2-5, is GAGVSQSPSNKVTEKGKDVELRCDPISGHTALYWYRQSLGQGLEFLIYFQGNSAPDKSGLPSDRFSAERTGGSVSTLTIQRTQQEDSAVYLCASSNTGGQETQYFGPGTRLLVL.

CDR3 protein: CASSPPGDLNNEQFF. The CDR3 DNA reads as TGTGCCAGCTCACCACCCGGCGATCTCAACAATGAGCAGTTCTTC. The rearrangement joins TRBV18 to TRBJ2-1; D gene unclear. The germline V and J ends were trimmed by 0 bases and 5 bases, with 11 bases remaining between them. Germline-derived CDR1 and CDR2 are KGHSH and LQKENI. This CDR3 comprises 15 residues.